This entry lists 15 T cell receptor beta chains sequenced from one sample in a study of cytomegalovirus exposure and HLA in healthy donors. Primers for the PCR totalled 60 Vbeta and 13 Jbeta. Data came from immunoSEQ multiplex PCR; TCRdb stores just in-frame clones and leaves some out. There are around 160,000 clones in the sample; roughly 88% occur only once, and 1.5% lies in the top ten. Sequenced input: PBMCs. The receptors were sampled from a young woman in good health and CMV-seronegative.

The V gene is TRBV27, the J gene TRBJ2-2; 8 bases line up with TRBD1. V trimming: 8 bases; J trimming: 3 bases; junction bases outside the gene matches: 11. The CDR3 is 16 residues long. Per the germline V gene, CDR1 is MNHEY and CDR2 is SMNVEV (reference sequence). Here the CDR3 reads CASAPVDRVDTGELFF. CDR3 sequence (DNA): TGTGCCAGCGCCCCTGTGGACAGGGTTGACACCGGGGAGCTGTTTTTT.

This clone showed up just once. CDR3 in amino acids: CATSPTQGGSYEQYF. The CDR3 nucleotides are TGTGCCACCAGCCCGACCCAAGGGGGCTCCTACGAGCAGTACTTC. The V gene is TRBV15, the J gene TRBJ2-7; D might be TRBD1 (6 bases). Germline V lookup: CDR1 LNHNV, CDR2 YYDKDF (reference sequence). The CDR3 has 15 residues. The germline V and J ends were trimmed by 5 bases and 0 bases, with 14 bases remaining between them. The whole variable domain, filled in from reference TRBV15 and TRBJ2-7, reads DAMVIQNPRYQVTQFGKPVTLSCSQTLNHNVMYWYQQKSSQAPKLLFHYYDKDFNNEADTPDNFQSRRPNTSFCFLDIRSPGLGDTAMYLCATSPTQGGSYEQYFGPGTRLTVT.

The chain is built from TRBV6-6 and TRBJ1-2; TRBD1 is a possible D gene (6 bases). The CDR3 length is 12 residues. The ends were cut back, 8 bases at V and 7 bases at J, with 14 bases in the middle. The V gene's germline CDR1 is MNHNY and CDR2 SVGAGI (reference sequence). CDR3 amino acids: CASGSQGSGYTF. DNA of the CDR3: TGTGCCAGCGGCTCGCAGGGGTCTGGCTACACCTTC.

V is TRBV5-1 and J is TRBJ1-3; a possible D gene is TRBD1 (6 bases). Trimming shortened V by 0 bases and J by 4 bases, and 8 bases separated the two germline ends. Germline V gives CDR1 SGHRS, CDR2 YFSETQ. The CDR3 is made up of 14 amino acids. Written as DNA, the CDR3 is TGCGCCAGCAGCTTGGGGGGGCCAGGAAACACCATATATTTT. It codes for CASSLGGPGNTIYF.

The V gene is TRBV7-8, the J gene TRBJ2-5; 7 bases line up with TRBD2. Near its end, the DNA agrees better with TRBJ2-7, so the J call may be wrong. The germline gives CDR1 SGHVS, CDR2 FQNEAQ. This CDR3 is 16 amino acids long. The CDR3 sequence is CASSSPRLAARHEQYF. The CDR3 bases are TGTGCCAGCAGCTCCCCCCGACTAGCAGCTAGACACGAGCAGTACTTC.

The genes are TRBV11-2 and TRBJ1-2, with D possibly being TRBD1 (5 bases). V was cut by 7 bases and J by 5 bases, with 11 bases left in between. This CDR3 has 12 residues. The germline gives CDR1 SGHAT, CDR2 FQNNGV. Here the CDR3 DNA reads TGTGCCAGCACCGAGACAGCGTATGGCTACACCTTC. Protein: CASTETAYGYTF. Variable domain in full (rest from reference TRBV11-2 and TRBJ1-2): EAGVAQSPRYKIIEKRQSVAFWCNPISGHATLYWYQQILGQGPKLLIQFQNNGVVDDSQLPKDRFSAERLKGVDSTLKIQPAKLEDSAVYLCASTETAYGYTFGSGTRLTVV.

CDR3 sequence reads: CASSPAPDRSSNEKLFF. For the CDR3, the DNA is TGTGCCAGCAGCCCGGCCCCTGACAGAAGCTCTAATGAAAAACTGTTTTTT. The J gene is TRBJ1-4, the V gene TRBV2; D might be TRBD1 (5 bases). CDR3 size: 17 residues. CDR1 and CDR2 (germline): SNHLY, FYNNEI. V was clipped by 6 bases and J by 3 bases, with 20 bases between them.

The chain links TRBV5-4 to TRBJ1-4, with D possibly being TRBD1 (6 bases). The V end lost 4 bases, the J end lost 0 bases, and 10 bases lay between the germline ends. The CDR3 consists of 15 residues. Per the germline V gene, CDR1 is SGHNT and CDR2 is YYREEE (reference sequence). The CDR3 is CASSLQGATNEKLFF. In DNA, the CDR3 is TGTGCCAGCAGCCTACAGGGAGCAACTAATGAAAAACTGTTTTTT.

This rearrangement joins TRBV6-5 to TRBJ2-7, with TRBD2 as a possible D gene (7 bases). The V end lost 0 bases, the J end lost 5 bases, and 17 bases lay between the germline ends. The length of the CDR3 is 16 residues. Germline CDR1 MNHEY, CDR2 SVGAGI. Here the CDR3 reads CASSYSGGGARDEQYF. Written as DNA, the CDR3 is TGTGCCAGCAGTTACTCCGGTGGGGGGGCCCGGGACGAGCAGTACTTC.

The CDR3 nucleotides are TGTGCCAGCTCGTCGAACAATATACAAGAGACCCAGTACTTC. Translating gives CASSSNNIQETQYF. The genes are TRBV28 and TRBJ2-5, with D unresolved. This CDR3 comprises 14 residues. Per the germline V gene, CDR1 is MDHEN and CDR2 is SYDVKM. Trimming cost V 8 bases and J 2 bases, with 15 bases left between them.

This rearrangement joins TRBV18 to TRBJ1-4, with D possibly matching TRBD1 (5 bases). This CDR3 is built from 15 residues. Germline V CDR1 and CDR2: KGHSH, LQKENI. The ends were cut back, 5 bases at V and 8 bases at J, with 18 bases in the middle. The CDR3 region has the DNA TGTGCCAGCTCATCATCAGCGGGGGGTAGGGAAAAACTGTTTTTT. This sequence encodes CASSSSAGGREKLFF.

V gene TRBV28 combines with J gene TRBJ2-7; 10 positions agree with TRBD1. The V segment lost 6 bases and the J segment 4 bases; nucleotides outside the gene matches: 12. The CDR3 consists of 16 residues. Germline V gives CDR1 MDHEN, CDR2 SYDVKM. Here the CDR3 reads CASSTLGDRGVYEQYF. In nucleotides, the CDR3 is TGTGCCAGCAGCACCCTCGGGGACAGGGGCGTGTACGAGCAGTACTTC.

The V and J genes are TRBV28 and TRBJ2-7; weak D call: TRBD1 (6 bases). V was shortened by 3 bases and J by 0 bases, with 9 bases between the two germline ends. Looked up from germline, CDR1 is MDHEN and CDR2 is SYDVKM. This CDR3 comprises 14 residues. This CDR3 reads CASSLTGSSYEQYF. The CDR3 DNA is TGTGCCAGCAGTTTGACAGGTTCCTCCTACGAGCAGTACTTC.

The rearrangement joins TRBV19 to TRBJ1-6, with 10 positions matching TRBD1. The CDR3 contains 17 residues. After removal of 0 bases from V and 10 bases from J, the junction contained 9 bases not matched to a gene. The germline V gene has CDR1 LNHDA and CDR2 SQIVND (reference sequence). This CDR3 reads CASSIEPPGQGRSPLHF. The CDR3 nucleotides are TGTGCCAGTAGTATAGAGCCCCCGGGACAGGGGCGCTCACCCCTCCACTTT. The variable domain in full, completed from reference TRBV19 and TRBJ1-6, reads DGGITQSPKYLFRKEGQNVTLSCEQNLNHDAMYWYRQDPGQGLRLIYYSQIVNDFQKGDIAEGYSVSREKKESFPLTVTSAQKNPTAFYLCASSIEPPGQGRSPLHFGNGTRLTVT.

The chain couples TRBV30 to TRBJ1-5, with no clear D. The CDR3 spans 13 residues. Germline CDR1 GTSNPN, CDR2 SVGIG (reference sequence). The V gene lost 3 bases and the J gene lost 4 bases, with 10 bases spanning the gap. Here the CDR3 DNA reads TGTGCCTGGAGAGCTTCCTCGAATCAGCCCCAGCATTTT. Translation: CAWRASSNQPQHF.